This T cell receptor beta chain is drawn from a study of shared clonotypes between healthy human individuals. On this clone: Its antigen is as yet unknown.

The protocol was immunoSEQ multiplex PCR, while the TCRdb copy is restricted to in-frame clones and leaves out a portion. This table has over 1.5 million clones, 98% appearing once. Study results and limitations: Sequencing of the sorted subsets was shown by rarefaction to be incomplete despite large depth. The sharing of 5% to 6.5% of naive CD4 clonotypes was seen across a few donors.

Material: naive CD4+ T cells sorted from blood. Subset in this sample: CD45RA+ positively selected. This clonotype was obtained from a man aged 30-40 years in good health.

The CDR3 sequence: CASSSSGSGELFF. The CDR3 coding sequence is TGTGCCAGCAGTAGTTCGGGCTCCGGGGAGCTGTTTTTT. The J gene is TRBJ2-2, the V gene TRBV2; D is undetermined. CDR1 is SNHLY, CDR2 FYNNEI, per germline. This CDR3 comprises 13 residues. The germline V and J ends were trimmed by 5 bases and 6 bases, with 10 bases remaining between them.